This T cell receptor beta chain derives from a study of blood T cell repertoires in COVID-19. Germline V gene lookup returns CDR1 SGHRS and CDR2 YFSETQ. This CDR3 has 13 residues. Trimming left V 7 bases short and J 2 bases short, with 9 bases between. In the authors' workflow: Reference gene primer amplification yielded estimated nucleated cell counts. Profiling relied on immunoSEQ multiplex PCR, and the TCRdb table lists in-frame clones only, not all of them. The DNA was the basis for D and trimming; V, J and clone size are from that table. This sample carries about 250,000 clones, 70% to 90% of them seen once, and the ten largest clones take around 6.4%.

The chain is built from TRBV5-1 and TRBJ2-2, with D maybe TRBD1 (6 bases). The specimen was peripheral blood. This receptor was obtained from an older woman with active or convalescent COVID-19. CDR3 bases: TGCGCCAGCTGGACAGCCAACACCGGGGAGCTGTTTTTT. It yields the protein CASWTANTGELFF.